This TCR beta chain derives from a study of shared clonotypes between healthy human individuals. The germline V gene encodes CDR1 SGHTA and CDR2 FQGNSA. J lost 5 bases, V lost 3 bases, and 6 bases had no gene match. This CDR3 spans 15 amino acids. It was 150 to 200 ng DNA, approximately 28,000 T cell genomes, that sorted-subset replicate PCRs used. Sequencing was performed with immunoSEQ multiplex PCR; in TCRdb, only in-frame clones are kept and a portion is missing. The data show 950,000 to 1,100,000 clones, around three quarters seen once. The clonotype was recovered from a man younger than 35 in good health. Some clones in this sample may be carry-over from other donors' samples. V usage is TRBV7-2 and J usage is TRBJ2-2, with 7 bases matching TRBD1. The sequencing input was memory CD4+ T cells from PBMCs. Subset meaning: CD45RA-negative fraction. The CDR3: CASSFRGGRTGELFF. CDR3 nucleotide sequence: TGTGCCAGCAGCTTTAGAGGGGGCCGGACCGGGGAGCTGTTTTTT.